This entry lists 27 T cell receptor beta chains sequenced from one sample in a study of blood T cell repertoires in COVID-19. The protocol was immunoSEQ multiplex PCR, while the TCRdb copy is restricted to in-frame clones and leaves out a portion. Among 100,000 to 150,000 clones listed, 80% to 90% were seen once. The sample taken for sequencing was peripheral blood. These receptor sequences come from a man older than 75 with active or convalescent COVID-19.

There are a few counts of this clone. This rearrangement joins TRBV28 to TRBJ1-5; 8 positions match TRBD1. V lost 5 bases, J lost 2 bases, and 5 bases stayed unmatched. CDR1 MDHEN and CDR2 SYDVKM come from the germline V gene. This CDR3 has 15 residues. CDR3 bases: TGTGCCAGCAGTACCCCGACAGGGGGCAATCAGCCCCAGCATTTT. Translating it yields CASSTPTGGNQPQHF. Together with reference TRBV28 and TRBJ1-5, the CDR3 gives the full variable domain: DVKVTQSSRYLVKRTGEKVFLECVQDMDHENMFWYRQDPGLGLRLIYFSYDVKMKEKGDIPEGYSVSREKKERFSLILESASTNQTSMYLCASSTPTGGNQPQHFGDGTRLSIL.

The gene calls are TRBV28 and TRBJ1-6, with D possibly being TRBD1 (5 bases). The germline V gene has CDR1 MDHEN and CDR2 SYDVKM. The CDR3 covers 14 residues. The V gene lost 2 bases and the J gene lost 10 bases, with 12 bases spanning the gap. In nucleotides, the CDR3 is TGTGCCAGCAGTTTAGGGGGACTTGGCTCACCCCTCCACTTT. Protein: CASSLGGLGSPLHF.

The chain links TRBV4-2 to TRBJ2-5; 9 bases fit TRBD1. Losses at the gene ends were 4 bases for V and 5 bases for J; bases not matched to a gene: 5. The CDR3 is 14 residues long. Germline CDR1 reads LGHNA; CDR2 reads YNFKEQ. CDR3 in DNA: TGTGCCAGCAGCCTGGGACAGGGCGGGGAGACCCAGTACTTC. Translation gives CASSLGQGGETQYF.

This chain connects TRBV18 to TRBJ2-5, with D unresolved. The CDR3 extends over 15 amino acids. Trimming pared 6 bases from V and 7 bases from J, leaving 21 bases between. Germline assignment: CDR1 KGHSH and CDR2 LQKENI. The CDR3 here is CASSPDLLETGTQYF. The CDR3 DNA sequence: TGTGCCAGCTCCCCCGATTTGTTGGAGACGGGGACCCAGTACTTC.

This chain links TRBV6-5 with TRBJ1-3; D unclear. Trimming shortened V by 5 bases and J by 0 bases, and 8 bases separated the two germline ends. The CDR3 has 14 amino acids. Germline V CDR1 and CDR2: MNHEY, SVGAGI. This CDR3 is CASSPPGSGNTIYF. CDR3 nucleotides: TGTGCCAGCAGTCCTCCGGGCTCTGGAAACACCATATATTTT.

CDR3 amino acids: CATTETGGRETQYF. As DNA, the CDR3 is TGTGCCACCACGGAGACAGGGGGCAGAGAGACCCAGTACTTC. J is TRBJ2-5 and V is TRBV10-3; TRBD1 matches at 10 bases. Germline loops: CDR1 ENHRY, CDR2 SYGVKD. The CDR3 runs 14 residues. The V segment lost 10 bases and the J segment 4 bases; nucleotides outside the gene matches: 9.

The chain has TRBV7-8 and TRBJ2-2, with D perhaps matching TRBD1 (6 bases). The germline V and J ends were trimmed by 2 bases and 6 bases, with 16 bases remaining between them. CDR1 and CDR2 from the germline V gene are SGHVS and FQNEAQ. The CDR3 consists of 16 residues. CDR3 residues: CASSLTTGNTAGELFF. DNA for the CDR3: TGTGCCAGCAGCTTAACTACAGGGAATACGGCCGGGGAGCTGTTTTTT.

CDR3 bases: TGTGCCAGCAGCGTATCCGGGACAGGGCTCCGAGAGACCCAGTACTTC. Encoded protein: CASSVSGTGLRETQYF. This chain links TRBV2 with TRBJ2-5, with 9 positions matching TRBD1. Per germline, CDR1 SNHLY and CDR2 FYNNEI. Trimming removed 6 bases from V and 4 bases from J; junction bases left unmatched: 12. This CDR3 contains 16 residues.

In DNA, the CDR3 is TGCGCCAGCAGCTTCGGGACTACTGACACCGGGGAGCTGTTTTTT. Translated: CASSFGTTDTGELFF. V and J are TRBV5-1 and TRBJ2-2; 7 bases fit TRBD2. Germline V gene sequence: CDR1 SGHRS, CDR2 YFSETQ. The CDR3 is 15 amino acids. V lost 2 bases and J lost 3; bases outside the gene matches: 4.

The rearrangement joins TRBV9 to TRBJ2-2; a weak D match, TRBD2 (5 bases). The CDR3 runs to 15 residues. Trimming left V 2 bases short and J 6 bases short, with 14 bases between. From germline, CDR1 is SGDLS and CDR2 YYNGEE. CDR3 DNA: TGTGCCAGCAGCGTGGGAGTAGCGATTGCCGGGGAGCTGTTTTTT. Translated: CASSVGVAIAGELFF.

V is TRBV10-3 and J is TRBJ2-5, with 14 bases fitting TRBD2. The J segment lost 5 bases and the V segment lost 2 bases, leaving 4 bases of the junction unmatched. Germline values: CDR1 ENHRY, CDR2 SYGVKD. CDR3 size: 16 residues. Written as DNA, the CDR3 is TGTGCCATCAGTGAGGGGACTAGCGGGGGTAGTGAGACCCAGTACTTC. It yields the protein CAISEGTSGGSETQYF.

This clone showed up just once. V usage is TRBV7-2 and J usage is TRBJ1-1, with 8 bases fitting TRBD1. This CDR3 comprises 13 residues. Germline lookup yields CDR1 SGHTA and CDR2 FQGNSA. Unmatched junction bases numbered 7, after V lost 6 bases and J lost 7 bases. The CDR3 DNA reads TGTGCCAGCAGTCCAGGGGGCAGGAATGAAGCTTTCTTT. Its protein is CASSPGGRNEAFF.

The V call is TRBV6-1, the J call TRBJ1-5, with D unresolved. The CDR3 length is 13 residues. From germline, CDR1 is MNHNS and CDR2 SASEGT. Trimming took off 2 bases at V and 1 base at J, with 3 bases between the two ends. DNA for the CDR3: TGTGCCAGCAGTGAAATAAGCAATCAGCCCCAGCATTTT. It is translated as CASSEISNQPQHF.

In this sample, this clone turned up many times. The V gene is TRBV16, the J gene TRBJ1-1; D is perhaps TRBD1 (5 bases). In germline, CDR1 is KGHSY, CDR2 FQNENV. V lost 3 bases and J 10 bases, leaving 15 bases between the germline ends. The CDR3 loop spans 13 amino acids. The CDR3: CASSQPSGLGAFF. Here the CDR3 DNA reads TGTGCCAGCAGCCAGCCCTCAGGGTTGGGAGCTTTCTTT.

The V gene is TRBV4-3, the J gene TRBJ2-6; unclear D gene. There are 14 residues in the CDR3. Trimming shortened V by 2 bases and J by 4 bases, and 6 bases separated the two germline ends. Germline CDR1 LGHNA, CDR2 YSLEER. The CDR3 region is CASSQFRGANVLTF. The CDR3 DNA follows: TGCGCCAGCAGCCAATTCCGGGGGGCCAACGTCCTGACTTTC.

J is TRBJ2-3 and V is TRBV20-1; D is perhaps TRBD2 (6 bases). V dropped 3 bases and J dropped 8 bases, with 18 bases sitting between them. The CDR3 sequence is 14 residues long. Germline loops: CDR1 DFQATT, CDR2 SNEGSKA (reference sequence). The CDR3 DNA reads TGCAGTGCTAGTCCTCGGGGGTCCCTAGGTACGCAGTATTTT. As protein: CSASPRGSLGTQYF.

The chain combines TRBV27 with TRBJ1-2; perhaps TRBD1 as D (5 bases). CDR1 MNHEY and CDR2 SMNVEV come from the germline V gene (reference sequence). Trimming left V 8 bases short and J 3 bases short, with 13 bases between. The CDR3 contains 13 residues. The CDR3 sequence: CASFGGDYYGYTF. The CDR3 bases are TGTGCCAGCTTCGGAGGGGATTACTATGGCTACACCTTC.

J is TRBJ1-4 and V is TRBV25-1, with D uncertain. Germline V gene sequence: CDR1 MGHDK, CDR2 SYGVNS. V lost 2 bases and J lost 2, with 9 bases in between. This CDR3 contains 15 residues. The CDR3 nucleotides read TGTGCCAGCAGTGAAAATCCCGGGACTAATGAAAAACTGTTTTTT. As protein: CASSENPGTNEKLFF.

The chain recombines TRBV5-1 with TRBJ2-3; 10 nucleotides align to TRBD1. The germline gives CDR1 SGHRS, CDR2 YFSETQ. After removal of 1 base from V and 2 bases from J, the junction contained 4 bases not matched to a gene. The CDR3 consists of 16 residues. The CDR3: CASSLIGTGATDTQYF. Here the CDR3 DNA reads TGCGCCAGCAGCTTGATCGGGACAGGGGCCACAGATACGCAGTATTTT.

The chain links TRBV11-2 to TRBJ2-7; 12 nucleotides match TRBD2. The CDR3 is 17 residues long. The V segment lost 1 base and the J segment 5 bases; nucleotides outside the gene matches: 9. CDR1 SGHAT and CDR2 FQNNGV come from the germline V gene. CDR3 amino acids: CASSLVSSGGATHEQYF. The DNA for the CDR3 is TGTGCCAGCAGCTTAGTGTCTAGCGGGGGGGCAACCCACGAGCAGTACTTC.

This sequence joins TRBV19 and TRBJ2-7; 8 positions match TRBD1. Trimming at V came to 5 bases and at J to 6 bases, leaving 6 bases not matched to a gene. Germline values: CDR1 LNHDA, CDR2 SQIVND (reference sequence). CDR3 length equals 13 residues. CDR3 in amino acids: CASSLSGGIEQYF. As DNA, the CDR3 is TGTGCCAGTAGTCTGTCAGGGGGCATCGAGCAGTACTTC.

A word on this clone: Other DNA sequences within the sample encode an identical CDR3. The chain is built from TRBV6-5 and TRBJ1-1; D remains unclear. The CDR3 is 13 amino acids. Trimming cost V 2 bases and J 1 base, with 5 bases left between them. Germline V gene lookup returns CDR1 MNHEY and CDR2 SVGAGI. As DNA, the CDR3 is TGTGCCAGCAGTTACGCAGAGAACACTGAAGCTTTCTTT. Translated, it gives CASSYAENTEAFF.

V gene TRBV7-9 combines with J gene TRBJ1-6, with a possible D match to TRBD1 (6 bases). With 8 bases removed from V and 6 bases from J, the gap between germline ends came to 11 bases. Germline assignment: CDR1 SEHNR and CDR2 FQNEAQ (reference sequence). The length of the CDR3 is 13 residues. The CDR3 reads CASAGQFNSPLHF. Here the CDR3 DNA reads TGTGCCAGCGCAGGACAGTTTAATTCACCCCTCCACTTT.

CDR3 in DNA: TGTGCCAGCAGCGTAAGAGGACTCCCTTTGGGGGGCTACACCTTC. Translating gives CASSVRGLPLGGYTF. This chain uses TRBV3-1 (or the pseudogene TRBV3-2) with TRBJ1-2; D is undetermined. This CDR3 is 15 amino acids long. Looked up from germline, CDR1 is LGHDT and CDR2 is YNNKEL (reference sequence). V was shortened by 5 bases and J by 8 bases, with 21 bases between the two germline ends.

V and J are TRBV9 and TRBJ2-1, with 8 bases aligning to TRBD1. CDR1 SGDLS and CDR2 YYNGEE come from the germline V gene. The CDR3 has 15 amino acids. Unmatched junction bases numbered 6, after V lost 4 bases and J lost 3 bases. The CDR3: CASSPYRGYYNEQFF. The DNA for the CDR3 is TGTGCCAGCAGCCCCTACAGGGGGTACTACAATGAGCAGTTCTTC. The full variable domain, its missing parts supplied by reference TRBV9 and TRBJ2-1, is DSGVTQTPKHLITATGQRVTLRCSPRSGDLSVYWYQQSLDQGLQFLIQYYNGEERAKGNILERFSAQQFPDLHSELNLSSLELGDSALYFCASSPYRGYYNEQFFGPGTRLTVL.

The gene calls are TRBV5-5 and TRBJ1-4; D possibly corresponds to TRBD1 (6 bases). The CDR3 is 14 residues long. Per the germline V gene, CDR1 is SGHKS and CDR2 is YYEKEE (reference sequence). The ends were cut back, 5 bases at V and 7 bases at J, with 15 bases in the middle. This CDR3 reads CASRQDSNSEKLFF. The CDR3 nucleotides read TGTGCCAGCAGACAGGACAGTAACTCTGAAAAACTGTTTTTT.

The chain links TRBV3-1 (or the pseudogene TRBV3-2) to TRBJ2-2; 14 nucleotides align to TRBD2. CDR1 and CDR2 from the germline V gene are LGHDT and YNNKEL (reference sequence). The V gene end was trimmed by 4 bases and the J gene end by 4 bases; junction bases not matched to a gene: 11. The CDR3 totals 19 residues. The CDR3 loop is CASSRNPCGTSGGTGELFF. CDR3 coding DNA: TGTGCCAGCAGCCGAAATCCCTGTGGGACTAGCGGGGGCACCGGGGAGCTGTTTTTT.